These T cell receptor beta chains were read from a single sample in a study of blood T cell repertoires in COVID-19. Clones were read by immunoSEQ multiplex PCR, and TCRdb kept only the in-frame ones, dropping some. The sample shows about 180,000 clones, approximately 80% of them seen only once. Sequenced sample: peripheral blood. The receptors here all came from a woman aged 40 to 55 with COVID-19, enrolled during active disease. CDR3s leave out the opening cysteine and the closing phenylalanine or tryptophan. A D gene is named only where the DNA matches it firmly.

v_call: TRBV15
d_call: .
j_call: TRBJ2-1
cdr3_aa: ATSREIRLNNEQF

v_call: TRBV27
d_call: .
j_call: TRBJ1-1
cdr3_aa: ASSYRWHTEAF

v_call: TRBV6-6
d_call: TRBD1
j_call: TRBJ1-1
cdr3_aa: ASREQGAHTEAF

v_call: TRBV7-3
d_call: TRBD2
j_call: TRBJ2-7
cdr3_aa: ASSPGLAASEQY

v_call: TRBV10-1
d_call: TRBD2
j_call: TRBJ2-1
cdr3_aa: ASSETRGLATAYNEQF

v_call: TRBV15
d_call: TRBD2
j_call: TRBJ2-6
cdr3_aa: ATSRAGGSGANVLT

v_call: TRBV2
d_call: .
j_call: TRBJ1-1
cdr3_aa: ASLRGVGRDTEAF

v_call: TRBV27
d_call: TRBD1
j_call: TRBJ1-2
cdr3_aa: ASSAETGGVYGYT

v_call: TRBV3-1/TRBV3-2
d_call: .
j_call: TRBJ2-1
cdr3_aa: ASSQATPSGGSEQF

v_call: TRBV10-3
d_call: TRBD2
j_call: TRBJ2-1
cdr3_aa: AIRDRTSGRDSSYNEQF

v_call: TRBV19
d_call: TRBD2
j_call: TRBJ2-5
cdr3_aa: ASRGASGRRETQY

v_call: TRBV5-1
d_call: .
j_call: TRBJ1-2
cdr3_aa: ASSRGDSYGYT

v_call: TRBV19
d_call: TRBD1
j_call: TRBJ1-6
cdr3_aa: ASRPKTGWNSPLH

v_call: TRBV6-4
d_call: .
j_call: TRBJ2-3
cdr3_aa: ASGAGQASDTQY

v_call: TRBV11-3
d_call: TRBD1
j_call: TRBJ2-6
cdr3_aa: ASSLGTGGANVLT

v_call: TRBV29-1
d_call: .
j_call: TRBJ2-5
cdr3_aa: SVGRVTTETQY

v_call: TRBV28
d_call: .
j_call: TRBJ1-1
cdr3_aa: ASILAVMNTEAF

v_call: TRBV3-1/TRBV3-2
d_call: .
j_call: TRBJ1-1
cdr3_aa: ASRQYREGTEAF

v_call: TRBV18
d_call: .
j_call: TRBJ1-6
cdr3_aa: ASSGGGSPLH

v_call: TRBV5-1
d_call: .
j_call: TRBJ2-1
cdr3_aa: ASSLEAGAGEQF

v_call: TRBV6-5
d_call: .
j_call: TRBJ1-2
cdr3_aa: ASSLDRAYGYT

v_call: TRBV25-1
d_call: .
j_call: TRBJ2-7
cdr3_aa: ATKDGTYEQY

v_call: TRBV28
d_call: .
j_call: TRBJ2-2
cdr3_aa: ASSRQANTGELF

v_call: TRBV3-1/TRBV3-2
d_call: TRBD2
j_call: TRBJ2-2
cdr3_aa: ASSQVRGTLAGFTGELF

v_call: TRBV6-5
d_call: .
j_call: TRBJ1-5
cdr3_aa: ASSYSNRGGQPQH

v_call: TRBV9
d_call: TRBD2
j_call: TRBJ2-7
cdr3_aa: ASSGGLAVGYEQY

v_call: TRBV9
d_call: TRBD1
j_call: TRBJ2-3
cdr3_aa: ASSVMGQGDTDTQY

v_call: TRBV24-1
d_call: TRBD1
j_call: TRBJ2-7
cdr3_aa: ATSRTGGRAEQY

v_call: TRBV27
d_call: .
j_call: TRBJ1-5
cdr3_aa: ASSSNRGGNQPQH

v_call: TRBV11-2
d_call: TRBD2
j_call: TRBJ2-2
cdr3_aa: ASSYPSSGLEKNTGELF

v_call: TRBV6-5
d_call: .
j_call: TRBJ1-2
cdr3_aa: ASLIGVPKGYT

v_call: TRBV2
d_call: TRBD2
j_call: TRBJ2-5
cdr3_aa: ASTGGVYQETQY

v_call: TRBV5-6
d_call: .
j_call: TRBJ1-4
cdr3_aa: ASSLYRDNEKLF

v_call: TRBV6-5
d_call: TRBD2
j_call: TRBJ2-7
cdr3_aa: ASVDLGLSSYEQY

v_call: TRBV20-1
d_call: TRBD2
j_call: TRBJ2-5
cdr3_aa: SASSGLAGLTQY

v_call: TRBV19
d_call: TRBD2
j_call: TRBJ2-3
cdr3_aa: ASSINSGATDTQY

v_call: TRBV18
d_call: TRBD2
j_call: TRBJ2-3
cdr3_aa: ASSPSPSGGGATDTQY

v_call: TRBV15
d_call: .
j_call: TRBJ1-1
cdr3_aa: ATSRGQANTEAF

v_call: TRBV7-8
d_call: TRBD1
j_call: TRBJ1-1
cdr3_aa: ASSLDRGRGTEAF

v_call: TRBV7-2
d_call: .
j_call: TRBJ2-7
cdr3_aa: ASSLDMTAIEQY

v_call: TRBV11-2
d_call: .
j_call: TRBJ2-3
cdr3_aa: ASSSHGGTAQY

v_call: TRBV18
d_call: TRBD1
j_call: TRBJ1-1
cdr3_aa: ASLVDRANTEAF

v_call: TRBV7-3
d_call: TRBD2
j_call: TRBJ2-7
cdr3_aa: ASSLPPRAGVSLPGREQY

v_call: TRBV18
d_call: .
j_call: TRBJ1-2
cdr3_aa: ASSDSYTAGIGGGYT

v_call: TRBV4-1
d_call: .
j_call: TRBJ2-7
cdr3_aa: ASSQEDPGISYEQY

v_call: TRBV9
d_call: .
j_call: TRBJ1-2
cdr3_aa: ASSVGGQTNYGYT

v_call: TRBV5-1
d_call: .
j_call: TRBJ2-2
cdr3_aa: ASSASISLDTGELF

v_call: TRBV6-6
d_call: .
j_call: TRBJ2-7
cdr3_aa: ASSPLRGPSRSYEQY

v_call: TRBV4-1
d_call: .
j_call: TRBJ1-1
cdr3_aa: ASSQRTNTEAF

v_call: TRBV27
d_call: .
j_call: TRBJ2-4
cdr3_aa: ASSYRQATTKNIQY

v_call: TRBV27
d_call: .
j_call: TRBJ2-2
cdr3_aa: ASSLSPTRKASGELF

v_call: TRBV10-2
d_call: .
j_call: TRBJ1-1
cdr3_aa: ASQQSNTEAF